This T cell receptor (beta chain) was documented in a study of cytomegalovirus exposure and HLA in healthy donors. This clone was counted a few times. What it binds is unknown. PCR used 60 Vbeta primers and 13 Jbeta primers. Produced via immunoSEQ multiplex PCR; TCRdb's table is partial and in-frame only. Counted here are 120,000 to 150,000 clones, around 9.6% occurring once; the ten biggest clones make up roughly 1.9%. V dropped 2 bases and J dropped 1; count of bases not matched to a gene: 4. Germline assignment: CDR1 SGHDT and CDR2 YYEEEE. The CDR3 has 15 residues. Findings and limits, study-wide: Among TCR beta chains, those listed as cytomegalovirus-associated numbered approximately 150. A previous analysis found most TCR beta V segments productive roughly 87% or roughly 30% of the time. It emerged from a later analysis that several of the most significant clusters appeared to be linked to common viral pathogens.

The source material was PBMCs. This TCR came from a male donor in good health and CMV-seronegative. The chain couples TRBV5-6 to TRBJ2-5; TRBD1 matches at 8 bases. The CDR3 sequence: CASSLDRGFQETQYF. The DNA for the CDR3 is TGTGCCAGCAGCTTAGACAGGGGTTTCCAAGAGACCCAGTACTTC.